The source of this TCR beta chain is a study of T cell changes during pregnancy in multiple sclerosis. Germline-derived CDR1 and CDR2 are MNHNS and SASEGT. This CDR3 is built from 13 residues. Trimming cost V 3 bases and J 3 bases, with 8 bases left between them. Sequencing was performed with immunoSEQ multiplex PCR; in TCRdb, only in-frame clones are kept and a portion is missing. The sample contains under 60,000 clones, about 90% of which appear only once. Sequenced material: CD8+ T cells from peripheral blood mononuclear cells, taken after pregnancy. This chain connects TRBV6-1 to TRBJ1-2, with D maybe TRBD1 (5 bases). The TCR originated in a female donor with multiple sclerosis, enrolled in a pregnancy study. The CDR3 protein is CASSDGGYYGYTF. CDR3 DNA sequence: TGTGCCAGCAGTGACGGGGGGTACTATGGCTACACCTTC.